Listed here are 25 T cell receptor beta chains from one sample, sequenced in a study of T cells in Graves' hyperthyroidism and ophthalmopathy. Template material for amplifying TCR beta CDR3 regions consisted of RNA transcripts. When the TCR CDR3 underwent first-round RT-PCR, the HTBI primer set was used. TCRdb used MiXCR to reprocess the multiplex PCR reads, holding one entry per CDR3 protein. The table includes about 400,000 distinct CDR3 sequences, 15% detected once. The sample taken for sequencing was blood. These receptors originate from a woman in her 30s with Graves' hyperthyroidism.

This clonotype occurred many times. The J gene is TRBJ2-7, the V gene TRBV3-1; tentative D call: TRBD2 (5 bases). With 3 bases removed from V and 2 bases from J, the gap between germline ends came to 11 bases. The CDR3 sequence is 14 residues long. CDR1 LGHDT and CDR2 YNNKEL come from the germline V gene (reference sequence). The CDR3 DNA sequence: TGTGCCAGCAGCCATCGGGGTGCGGCCTACGAGCAGTACTTC. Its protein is CASSHRGAAYEQYF.

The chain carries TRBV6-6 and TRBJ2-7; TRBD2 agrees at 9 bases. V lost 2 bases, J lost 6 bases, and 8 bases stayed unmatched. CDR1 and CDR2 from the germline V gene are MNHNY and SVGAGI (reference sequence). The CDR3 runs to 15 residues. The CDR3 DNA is TGTGCCAGCAGTTACCCCGGGGTAGCGGGAGCCGAGCAGTACTTC. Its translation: CASSYPGVAGAEQYF.

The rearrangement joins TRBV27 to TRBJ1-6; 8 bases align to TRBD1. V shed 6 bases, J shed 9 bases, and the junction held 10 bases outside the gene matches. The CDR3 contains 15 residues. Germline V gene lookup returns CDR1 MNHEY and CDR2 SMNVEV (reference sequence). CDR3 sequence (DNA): TGTGCCAGCAGCCAAGGGGTCAGGGGGCTTTCACCCCTCCACTTT. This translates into CASSQGVRGLSPLHF.

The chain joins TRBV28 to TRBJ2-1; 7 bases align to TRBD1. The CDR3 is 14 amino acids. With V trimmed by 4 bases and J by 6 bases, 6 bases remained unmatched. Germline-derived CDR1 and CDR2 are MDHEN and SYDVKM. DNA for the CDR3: TGTGCCAGCAGTTACCGGGACAGAGGCAATGAGCAGTTCTTC. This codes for CASSYRDRGNEQFF.

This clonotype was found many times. The CDR3 DNA is TGTGCCACCCAAAGGGGACAGAGTAATGAAAAACTGTTTTTT. Translation gives CATQRGQSNEKLFF. This chain connects TRBV6-1 to TRBJ1-4; 7 bases are a match to TRBD1. Germline CDR1 is MNHNS and CDR2 is SASEGT. Unmatched junction bases numbered 9, after V lost 10 bases and J lost 4 bases. The CDR3 length is 14 residues.

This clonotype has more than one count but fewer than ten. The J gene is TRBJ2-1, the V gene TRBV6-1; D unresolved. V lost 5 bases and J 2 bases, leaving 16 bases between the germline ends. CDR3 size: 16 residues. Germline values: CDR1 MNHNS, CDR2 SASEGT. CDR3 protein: CASSRQTLPPYNEQFF. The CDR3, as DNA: TGTGCCAGCAGTCGCCAGACTCTTCCCCCCTACAATGAGCAGTTCTTC.

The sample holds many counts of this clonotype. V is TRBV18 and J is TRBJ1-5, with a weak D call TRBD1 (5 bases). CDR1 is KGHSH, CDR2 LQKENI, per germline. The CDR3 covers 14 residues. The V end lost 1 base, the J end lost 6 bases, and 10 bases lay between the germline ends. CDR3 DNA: TGTGCCAGCTCACCACGAGGGGATAGTCAGCCCCAGCATTTT. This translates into CASSPRGDSQPQHF.

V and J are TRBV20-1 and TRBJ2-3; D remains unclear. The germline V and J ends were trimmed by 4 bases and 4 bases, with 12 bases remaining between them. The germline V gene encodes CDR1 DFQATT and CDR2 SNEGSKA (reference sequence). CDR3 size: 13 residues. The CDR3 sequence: CSAKTSGPDTQYF. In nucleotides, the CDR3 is TGCAGTGCTAAGACATCGGGTCCAGATACGCAGTATTTT.

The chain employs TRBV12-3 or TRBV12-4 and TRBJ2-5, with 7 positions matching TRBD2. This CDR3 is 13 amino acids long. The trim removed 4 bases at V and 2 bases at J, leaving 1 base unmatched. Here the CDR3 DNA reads TGTGCCAGCAGTTGGACTAGACAAGAGACCCAGTACTTC. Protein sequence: CASSWTRQETQYF.

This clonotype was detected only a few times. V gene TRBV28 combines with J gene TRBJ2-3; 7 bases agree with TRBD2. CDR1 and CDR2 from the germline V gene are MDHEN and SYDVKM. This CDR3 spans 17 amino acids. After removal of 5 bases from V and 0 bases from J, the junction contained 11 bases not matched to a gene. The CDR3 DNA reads TGTGCCAGCAGTGCGACCGGCTACGGGAGGAGCACAGATACGCAGTATTTT. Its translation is CASSATGYGRSTDTQYF.

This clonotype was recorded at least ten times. CDR3 sequence: CASSSHYRDTEAFF. As DNA, the CDR3 is TGCGCCAGCAGCTCGCACTACCGGGACACTGAAGCTTTCTTT. The chain has TRBV5-1 and TRBJ1-1; D is ambiguous. V dropped 3 bases and J dropped 3 bases, with 12 bases sitting between them. Looked up from germline, CDR1 is SGHRS and CDR2 is YFSETQ. The CDR3 consists of 14 residues.

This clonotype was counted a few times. CDR3 loop: CAISSVLATNEKLFF. The CDR3, as DNA: TGTGCCATCAGTTCTGTGCTCGCAACTAATGAAAAACTGTTTTTT. The J gene is TRBJ1-4, the V gene TRBV10-3; unclear D gene. Per the germline V gene, CDR1 is ENHRY and CDR2 is SYGVKD. With 5 bases removed from V and 0 bases from J, the gap between germline ends came to 10 bases. This CDR3 has 15 amino acids.

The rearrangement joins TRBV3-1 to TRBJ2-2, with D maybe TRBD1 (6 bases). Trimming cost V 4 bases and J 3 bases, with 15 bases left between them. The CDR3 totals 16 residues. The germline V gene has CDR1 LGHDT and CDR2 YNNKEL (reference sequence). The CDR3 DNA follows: TGTGCCAGCAGCCCTCCAGGGGCGTGGGACACCGGGGAGCTGTTTTTT. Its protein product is CASSPPGAWDTGELFF.

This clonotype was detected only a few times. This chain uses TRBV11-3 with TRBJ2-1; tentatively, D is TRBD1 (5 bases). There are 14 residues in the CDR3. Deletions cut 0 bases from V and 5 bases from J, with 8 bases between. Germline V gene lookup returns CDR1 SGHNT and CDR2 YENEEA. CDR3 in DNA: TGTGCCAGCAGCTTAGAGGGGCTGAACAATGAGCAGTTCTTC. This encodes CASSLEGLNNEQFF. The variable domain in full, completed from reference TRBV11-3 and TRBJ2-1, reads EAGVVQSPRYKIIEKKQPVAFWCNPISGHNTLYWYLQNLGQGPELLIRYENEEAVDDSQLPKDRFSAERLKGVDSTLKIQPAELGDSAVYLCASSLEGLNNEQFFGPGTRLTVL.

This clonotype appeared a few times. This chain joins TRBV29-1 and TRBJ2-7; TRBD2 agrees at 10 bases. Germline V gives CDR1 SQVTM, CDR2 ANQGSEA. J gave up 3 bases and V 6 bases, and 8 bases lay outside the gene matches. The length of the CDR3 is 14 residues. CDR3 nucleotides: TGCAGCGTCATGGGGCTAGCGGGAGACTACGAGCAGTACTTC. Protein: CSVMGLAGDYEQYF.

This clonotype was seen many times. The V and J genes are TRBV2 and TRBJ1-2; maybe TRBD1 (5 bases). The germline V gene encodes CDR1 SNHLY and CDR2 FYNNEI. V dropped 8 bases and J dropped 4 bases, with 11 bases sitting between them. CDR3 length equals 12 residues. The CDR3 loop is CASQGTAYGYTF. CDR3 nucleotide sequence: TGTGCCAGCCAAGGGACTGCCTATGGCTACACCTTC.

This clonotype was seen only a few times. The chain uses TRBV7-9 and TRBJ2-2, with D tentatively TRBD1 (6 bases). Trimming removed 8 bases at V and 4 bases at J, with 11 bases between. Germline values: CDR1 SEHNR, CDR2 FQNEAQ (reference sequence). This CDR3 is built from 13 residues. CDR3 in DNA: TGTGCCAGCTCGGGACATGGCACCGGGGAGCTGTTTTTT. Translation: CASSGHGTGELFF.

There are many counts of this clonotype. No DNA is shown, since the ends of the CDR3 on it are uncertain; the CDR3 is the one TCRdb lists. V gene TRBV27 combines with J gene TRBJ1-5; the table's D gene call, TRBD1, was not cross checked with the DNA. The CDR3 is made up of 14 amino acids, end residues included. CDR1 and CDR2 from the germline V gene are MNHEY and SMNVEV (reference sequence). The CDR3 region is CASSFLAGGQPQHF.

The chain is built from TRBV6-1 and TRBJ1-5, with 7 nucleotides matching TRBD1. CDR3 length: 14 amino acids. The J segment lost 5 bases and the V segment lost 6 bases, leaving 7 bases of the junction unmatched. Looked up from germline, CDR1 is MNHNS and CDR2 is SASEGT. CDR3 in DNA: TGTGCCAGCAGACCTGGGACAGCGGATCAGCCCCAGCATTTT. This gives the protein CASRPGTADQPQHF.

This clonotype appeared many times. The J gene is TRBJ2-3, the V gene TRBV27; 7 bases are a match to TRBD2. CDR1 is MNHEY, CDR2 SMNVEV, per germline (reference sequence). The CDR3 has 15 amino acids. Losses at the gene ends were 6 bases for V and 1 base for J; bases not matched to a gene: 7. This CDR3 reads CASSQPSGGTDTQYF. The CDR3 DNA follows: TGTGCCAGCAGCCAACCTAGCGGAGGCACAGATACGCAGTATTTT.

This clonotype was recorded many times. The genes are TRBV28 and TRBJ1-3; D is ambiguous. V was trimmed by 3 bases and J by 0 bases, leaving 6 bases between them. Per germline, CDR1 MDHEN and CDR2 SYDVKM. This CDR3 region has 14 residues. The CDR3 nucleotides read TGTGCCAGCAGTTTGTTTAGCTCTGGAAACACCATATATTTT. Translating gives CASSLFSSGNTIYF. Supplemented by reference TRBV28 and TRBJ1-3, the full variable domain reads DVKVTQSSRYLVKRTGEKVFLECVQDMDHENMFWYRQDPGLGLRLIYFSYDVKMKEKGDIPEGYSVSREKKERFSLILESASTNQTSMYLCASSLFSSGNTIYFGEGSWLTVV.

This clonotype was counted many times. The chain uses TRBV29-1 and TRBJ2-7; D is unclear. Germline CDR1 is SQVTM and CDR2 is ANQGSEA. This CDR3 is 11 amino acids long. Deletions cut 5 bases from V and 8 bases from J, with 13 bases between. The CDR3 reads CSVWMADQQYF. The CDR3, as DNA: TGCAGCGTTTGGATGGCGGACCAGCAGTACTTC.

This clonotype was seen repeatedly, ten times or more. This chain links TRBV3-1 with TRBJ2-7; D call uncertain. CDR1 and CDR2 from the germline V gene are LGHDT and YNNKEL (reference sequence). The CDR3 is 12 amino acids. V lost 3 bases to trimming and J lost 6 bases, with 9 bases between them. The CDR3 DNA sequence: TGTGCCAGCAGCCAGAGAATAAGCGAGCAGTACTTC. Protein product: CASSQRISEQYF.

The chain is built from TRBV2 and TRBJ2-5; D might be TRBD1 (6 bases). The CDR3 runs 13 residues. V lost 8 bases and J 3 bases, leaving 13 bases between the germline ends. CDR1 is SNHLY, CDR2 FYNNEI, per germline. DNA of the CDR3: TGTGCCAGCGGCCCACAGGGAAAAGAGACCCAGTACTTC. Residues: CASGPQGKETQYF.

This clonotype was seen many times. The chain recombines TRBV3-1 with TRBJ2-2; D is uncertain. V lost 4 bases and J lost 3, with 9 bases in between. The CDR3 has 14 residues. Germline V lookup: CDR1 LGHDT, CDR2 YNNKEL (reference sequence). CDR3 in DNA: TGTGCCAGCAGCCCACAGTGGGACACCGGGGAGCTGTTTTTT. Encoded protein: CASSPQWDTGELFF.